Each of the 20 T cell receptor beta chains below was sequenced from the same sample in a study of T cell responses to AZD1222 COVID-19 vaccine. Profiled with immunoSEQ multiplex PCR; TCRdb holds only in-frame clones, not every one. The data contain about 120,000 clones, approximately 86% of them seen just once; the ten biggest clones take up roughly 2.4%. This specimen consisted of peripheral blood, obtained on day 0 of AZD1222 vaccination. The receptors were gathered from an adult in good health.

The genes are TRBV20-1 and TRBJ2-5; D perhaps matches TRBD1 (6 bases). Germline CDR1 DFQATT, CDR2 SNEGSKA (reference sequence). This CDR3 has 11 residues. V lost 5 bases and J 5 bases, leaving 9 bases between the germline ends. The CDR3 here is CSAQGPETQYF. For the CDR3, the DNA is TGCAGTGCTCAGGGGCCGGAGACCCAGTACTTC.

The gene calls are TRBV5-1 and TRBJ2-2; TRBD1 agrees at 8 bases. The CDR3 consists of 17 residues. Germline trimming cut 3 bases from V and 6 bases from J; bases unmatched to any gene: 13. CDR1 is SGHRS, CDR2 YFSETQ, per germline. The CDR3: CASSSDPDRAFAGELFF. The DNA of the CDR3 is TGCGCCAGCAGCTCCGACCCGGACAGGGCGTTCGCCGGGGAGCTGTTTTTT.

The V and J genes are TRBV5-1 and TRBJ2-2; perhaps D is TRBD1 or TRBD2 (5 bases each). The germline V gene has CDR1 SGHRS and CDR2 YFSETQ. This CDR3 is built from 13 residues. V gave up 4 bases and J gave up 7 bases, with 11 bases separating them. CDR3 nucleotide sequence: TGCGCCAGCAGCCCCCCTGGGGGCGGGGAGCTGTTTTTT. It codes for CASSPPGGGELFF.

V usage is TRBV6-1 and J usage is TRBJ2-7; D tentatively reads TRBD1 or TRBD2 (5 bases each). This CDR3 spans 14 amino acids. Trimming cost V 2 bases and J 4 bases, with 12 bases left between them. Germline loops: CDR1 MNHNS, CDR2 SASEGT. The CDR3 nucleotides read TGTGCCAGCAGTGAATCAGGGAGACCTTACGAGCAGTACTTC. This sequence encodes CASSESGRPYEQYF.

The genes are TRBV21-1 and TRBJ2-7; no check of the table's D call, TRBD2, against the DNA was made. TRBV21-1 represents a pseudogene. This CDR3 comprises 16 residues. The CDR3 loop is CASSKSGGHAPYEQYF. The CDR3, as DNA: TGTGCCAGCAGCAAATCAGGAGGCCACGCTCCCTACGAGCAGTACTTC.

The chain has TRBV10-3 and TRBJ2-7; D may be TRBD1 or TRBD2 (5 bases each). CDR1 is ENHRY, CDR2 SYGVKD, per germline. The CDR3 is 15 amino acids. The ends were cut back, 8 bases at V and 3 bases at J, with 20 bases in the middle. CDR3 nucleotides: TGTGCCATCTCCCAACTCCGGGACGGAAACTACGAGCAGTACTTC. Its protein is CAISQLRDGNYEQYF.

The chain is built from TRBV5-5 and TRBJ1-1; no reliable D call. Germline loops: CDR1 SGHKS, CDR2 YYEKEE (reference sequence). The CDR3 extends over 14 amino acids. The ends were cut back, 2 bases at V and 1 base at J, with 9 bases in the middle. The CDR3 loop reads CASSFWAGNTEAFF. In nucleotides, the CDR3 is TGTGCCAGCAGCTTCTGGGCAGGGAACACTGAAGCTTTCTTT.

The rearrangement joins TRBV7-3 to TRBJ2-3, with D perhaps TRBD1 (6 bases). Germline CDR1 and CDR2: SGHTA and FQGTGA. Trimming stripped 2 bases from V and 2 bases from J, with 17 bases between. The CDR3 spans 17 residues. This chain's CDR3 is CASSLPRRGLSTDTQYF. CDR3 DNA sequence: TGTGCCAGCAGCTTACCACGCAGGGGTCTGTCCACAGATACGCAGTATTTT.

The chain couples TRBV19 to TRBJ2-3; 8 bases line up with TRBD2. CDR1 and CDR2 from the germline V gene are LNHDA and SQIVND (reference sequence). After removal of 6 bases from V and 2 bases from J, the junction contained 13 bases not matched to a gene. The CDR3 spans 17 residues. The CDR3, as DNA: TGTGCCAGTAGGATGTCGATCGGACTAGCCGACACAGATACGCAGTATTTT. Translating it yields CASRMSIGLADTDTQYF.

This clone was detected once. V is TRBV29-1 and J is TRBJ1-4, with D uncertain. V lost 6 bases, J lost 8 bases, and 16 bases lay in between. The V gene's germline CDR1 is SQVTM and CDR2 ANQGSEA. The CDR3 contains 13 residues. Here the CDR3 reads CSVRRVMGEKLFF. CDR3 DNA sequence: TGCAGCGTACGCCGGGTGATGGGGGAAAAACTGTTTTTT. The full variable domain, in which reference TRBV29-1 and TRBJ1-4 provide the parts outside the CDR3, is SAVISQKPSRDICQRGTSLTIQCQVDSQVTMMFWYRQQPGQSLTLIATANQGSEATYESGFVIDKFPISRPNLTFSTLTVSNMSPEDSSIYLCSVRRVMGEKLFFGSGTQLSVL.

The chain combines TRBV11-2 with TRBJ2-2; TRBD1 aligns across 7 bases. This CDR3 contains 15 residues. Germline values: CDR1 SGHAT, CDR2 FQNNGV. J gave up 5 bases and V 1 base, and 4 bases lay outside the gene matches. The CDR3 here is CASSLVSGGTGELFF. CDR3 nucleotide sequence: TGTGCCAGCAGCTTAGTCTCAGGGGGAACCGGGGAGCTGTTTTTT.

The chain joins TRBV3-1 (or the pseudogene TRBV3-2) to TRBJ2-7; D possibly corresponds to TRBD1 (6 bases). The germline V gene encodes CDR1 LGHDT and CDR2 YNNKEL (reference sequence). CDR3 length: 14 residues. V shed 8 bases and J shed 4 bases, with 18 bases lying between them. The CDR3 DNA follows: TGTGCCAGCCCAACAGGGAATGCCCGATACGAGCAGTACTTC. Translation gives CASPTGNARYEQYF.

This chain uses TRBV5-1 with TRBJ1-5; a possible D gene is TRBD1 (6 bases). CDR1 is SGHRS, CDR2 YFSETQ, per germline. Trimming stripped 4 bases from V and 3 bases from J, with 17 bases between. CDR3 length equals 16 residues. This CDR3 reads CASSVGGTGFNQPQHF. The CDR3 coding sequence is TGCGCCAGCAGCGTCGGGGGCACAGGGTTCAATCAGCCCCAGCATTTT.

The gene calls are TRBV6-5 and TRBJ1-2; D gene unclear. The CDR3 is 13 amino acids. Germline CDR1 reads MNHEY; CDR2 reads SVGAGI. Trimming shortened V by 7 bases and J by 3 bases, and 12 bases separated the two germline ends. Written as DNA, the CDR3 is TGTGCCAGCACAGGAGACCCTTACTATGGCTACACCTTC. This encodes CASTGDPYYGYTF.

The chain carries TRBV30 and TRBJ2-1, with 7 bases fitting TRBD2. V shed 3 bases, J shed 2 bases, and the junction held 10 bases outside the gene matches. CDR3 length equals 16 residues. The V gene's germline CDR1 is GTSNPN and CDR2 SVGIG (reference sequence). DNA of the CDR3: TGTGCCTGGAGCGAGGTCCTAGCGGCAACCTACAATGAGCAGTTCTTC. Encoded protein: CAWSEVLAATYNEQFF.

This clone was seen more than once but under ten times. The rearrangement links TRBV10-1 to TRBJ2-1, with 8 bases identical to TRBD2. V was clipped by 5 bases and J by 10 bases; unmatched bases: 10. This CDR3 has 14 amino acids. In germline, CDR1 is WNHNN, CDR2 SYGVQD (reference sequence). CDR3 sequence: CASSKGLVSSEQFF. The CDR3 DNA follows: TGCGCCAGCAGTAAGGGACTAGTATCATCCGAGCAGTTCTTC.

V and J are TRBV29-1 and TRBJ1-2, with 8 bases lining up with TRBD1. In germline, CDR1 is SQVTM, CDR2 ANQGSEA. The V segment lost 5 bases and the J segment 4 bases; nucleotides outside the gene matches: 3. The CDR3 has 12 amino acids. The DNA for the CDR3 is TGCAGCGTTCGAACAGGGGGCTATGGCTACACCTTC. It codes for CSVRTGGYGYTF. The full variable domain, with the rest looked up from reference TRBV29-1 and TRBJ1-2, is SAVISQKPSRDICQRGTSLTIQCQVDSQVTMMFWYRQQPGQSLTLIATANQGSEATYESGFVIDKFPISRPNLTFSTLTVSNMSPEDSSIYLCSVRTGGYGYTFGSGTRLTVV.

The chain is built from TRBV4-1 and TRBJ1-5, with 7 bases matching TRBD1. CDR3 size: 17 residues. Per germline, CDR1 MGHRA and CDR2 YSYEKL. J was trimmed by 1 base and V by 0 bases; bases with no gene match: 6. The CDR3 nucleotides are TGCGCCAGCAGCCAAGAGGAAGGGGGCACGAGCAATCAGCCCCAGCATTTT. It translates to CASSQEEGGTSNQPQHF.

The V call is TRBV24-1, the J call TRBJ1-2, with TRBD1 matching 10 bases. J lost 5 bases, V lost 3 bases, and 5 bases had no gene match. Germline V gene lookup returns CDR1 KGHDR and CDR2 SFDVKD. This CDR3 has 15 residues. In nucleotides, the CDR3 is TGTGCCACCAGTGATCGGACAGGGGGGGAGTATGGCTACACCTTC. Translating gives CATSDRTGGEYGYTF.

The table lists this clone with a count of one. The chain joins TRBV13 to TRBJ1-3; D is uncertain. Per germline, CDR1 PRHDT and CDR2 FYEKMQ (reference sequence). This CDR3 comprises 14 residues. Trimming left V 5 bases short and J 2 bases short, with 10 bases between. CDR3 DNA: TGTGCCAGCAGCCGTCGACAACCTGGAAACACCATATATTTT. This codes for CASSRRQPGNTIYF.